A selection of T cell receptor beta chains follows, all from one sample in a study of blood T cells in healthy people across ages. TCRdb used MiXCR to reprocess the 5' RACE reads, holding one entry per CDR3 protein. The sample shows roughly 1 million distinct CDR3 sequences, 25% of them seen only once. These data were also filed under a second study, of T cells of mothers and their children.

Specimen: blood. These receptors all come from a girl aged 2 to 9 in good health. Each CDR3 is given without its conserved first and last residue.

TRBV4-3	12	ASSPGTGDDGYT
TRBV20-1	12	SARYREGVYEQY
TRBV29-1	10	SVPREGETQY
TRBV6-5	13	ASSYSQGAKNIQY
TRBV29-1	9	SVPGVQEAF
TRBV4-2	11	ASSQMGQYEQY
TRBV5-5	12	ASTPNGVNEKLF
TRBV7-9	15	ASSSGALGLNNEKLF
TRBV5-3	13	ARSSSGTVNEKLF
TRBV12-3/TRBV12-4	11	ASSLSGDYEQY
TRBV4-2	13	ASSPLGSETDIQY
TRBV20-1	13	SARDHKRGPYEQY
TRBV11-2	14	ASSLDRLGGTDTQY
TRBV20-1	11	SARTDPNQPQH
TRBV5-1	11	ASSLGEGGELF
TRBV5-4	13	ASSLSLSGGETQY
TRBV7-9	10	ASSLVGREQY
TRBV5-1	11	ASSYWDTYGYT
TRBV7-2	13	ASSQQGAVDEKLF
TRBV10-3	13	AISERAASQETQY
TRBV3-1	9	ASSQAGPQF
TRBV20-1	10	SARDRVNTIY
TRBV20-1	17	SARVPPDLHREVQETQY
TRBV7-9	11	ASSLEPRTEAF
TRBV6-5	9	ASSTEAIWY
TRBV20-1	15	SASSLISGGAEETQY
TRBV20-1	13	SAWFTSGGADTQY
TRBV9	12	ASSSAGRSDEAF
TRBV12-3/TRBV12-4	8	ASIFYEQY
TRBV6-5	13	ASSYSKNPAYEQY
TRBV7-9	10	ARARQNTEAF
TRBV3-1	12	ASSQGRAGNIQY
TRBV7-9	13	ASSSRLVTANEQF
TRBV4-3	14	ASGQAVGAGDYGYT